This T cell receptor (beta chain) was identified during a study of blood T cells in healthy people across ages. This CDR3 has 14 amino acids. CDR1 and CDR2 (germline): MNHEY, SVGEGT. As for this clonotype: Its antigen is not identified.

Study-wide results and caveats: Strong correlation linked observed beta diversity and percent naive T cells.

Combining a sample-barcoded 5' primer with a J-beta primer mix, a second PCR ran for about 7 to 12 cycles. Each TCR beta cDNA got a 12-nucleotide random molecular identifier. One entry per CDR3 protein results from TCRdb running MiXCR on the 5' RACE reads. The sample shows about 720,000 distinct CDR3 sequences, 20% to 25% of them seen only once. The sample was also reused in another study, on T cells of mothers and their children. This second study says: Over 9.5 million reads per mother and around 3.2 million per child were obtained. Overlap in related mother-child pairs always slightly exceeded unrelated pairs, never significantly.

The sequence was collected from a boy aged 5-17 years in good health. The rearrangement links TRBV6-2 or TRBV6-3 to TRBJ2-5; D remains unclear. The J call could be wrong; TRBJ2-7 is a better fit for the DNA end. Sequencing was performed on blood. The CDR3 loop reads CASSFRLSAYEQYF. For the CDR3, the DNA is TGTGCCAGCAGTTTTCGGCTTTCGGCCTACGAGCAGTACTTC.